The 28 T cell receptor beta chains listed next were all sequenced from one sample in a study of post-analysis software for immune sequencing data. Whole-study findings and limits: Patients showed TRBV5-6, TRBV5-1 and TRBV20-1 among about five TRBV segments more frequent than in controls.

These TCRs are of unknown antigen specificity. Built from TCR beta cDNA, the libraries had unique molecular identifiers in them. Using its own MiXCR run on the PCR reads, TCRdb lists one record per CDR3 protein. The data show 380,000 or so distinct CDR3 sequences, approximately 38% seen once. The sample taken for sequencing was blood. Receptors originate from a girl aged 10 to 17 with multiple sclerosis.

The chain links TRBV12-3 or TRBV12-4 to TRBJ1-4; D call uncertain. Trimming cost V 6 bases and J 0 bases, with 17 bases left between them. This CDR3 has 17 residues. The CDR3 DNA is TGTGCCAGCAGCGACCGGGATCCCGGGGCAACTAATGAAAAACTGTTTTTT. It yields the protein CASSDRDPGATNEKLFF.

This clonotype was observed a single time. The rearrangement joins TRBV7-2 to TRBJ2-5, with D possibly matching TRBD2 (6 bases). The CDR3 sequence is 13 residues long. Germline loops: CDR1 SGHTA, CDR2 FQGNSA. Trimming pared 5 bases from V and 5 bases from J, leaving 12 bases between. Here the CDR3 DNA reads TGTGCCAGCAGCAGGGACTGGGGGGAGACCCAGTACTTC. It is translated as CASSRDWGETQYF.

The chain is built from TRBV7-9 and TRBJ2-7, with 9 bases lining up with TRBD1. The CDR3 runs to 16 residues. CDR1 and CDR2 from the germline V gene are SEHNR and FQNEAQ (reference sequence). Unmatched junction bases numbered 10, after V lost 6 bases and J lost 1 base. The CDR3 here is CASRDMGTGISYEQYF. The CDR3 region has the DNA TGTGCCAGCAGGGACATGGGGACAGGGATTTCCTACGAGCAGTACTTC. Variable domain in full (rest from reference TRBV7-9 and TRBJ2-7): DTGVSQNPRHKITKRGQNVTFRCDPISEHNRLYWYRQTLGQGPEFLTYFQNEAQLEKSRLLSDRFSAERPKGSFSTLEIQRTEQGDSAMYLCASRDMGTGISYEQYFGPGTRLTVT.

This clonotype has just a few counts. The V gene is TRBV7-9, the J gene TRBJ2-7, with D possibly matching TRBD1 (6 bases). Trimming cost V 5 bases and J 1 base, with 12 bases left between them. The CDR3 spans 14 residues. The germline CDR1 and CDR2 sequences are SEHNR and FQNEAQ (reference sequence). The CDR3 nucleotides read TGTGCCAGCAGCCACCGGGACAAATCCTACGAGCAGTACTTC. It translates to CASSHRDKSYEQYF.

Notes on this clonotype: Germline and junction disagree at one end, which may indicate a read error. This chain links TRBV5-1 with TRBJ2-2; D is possibly TRBD2 (5 bases). Germline CDR1 is SGHRS and CDR2 is YFSETQ. The CDR3 totals 12 residues. The CDR3 protein is CASSFNTGERFF. The CDR3 nucleotides read TGCGCCAGCAGCTTTAACACCGGGGAGCGGTTTTTT.

This clonotype turned up a few times. The chain carries TRBV20-1 and TRBJ1-2, with TRBD1 matching 9 bases. Germline trimming cut 5 bases from V and 8 bases from J; bases unmatched to any gene: 12. This CDR3 has 14 amino acids. Germline values: CDR1 DFQATT, CDR2 SNEGSKA (reference sequence). The CDR3 region is CSARYGTGLYGYTF. The CDR3 DNA is TGCAGTGCTCGATACGGGACAGGGTTGTACGGCTACACCTTC.

The table lists this clonotype with a few counts. The rearrangement uses TRBV24-1 and TRBJ2-4; 7 nucleotides line up with TRBD2. The CDR3 contains 14 residues. With V trimmed by 7 bases and J by 7 bases, 9 bases remained unmatched. Germline V gene data show CDR1 as KGHDR and CDR2 as SFDVKD. Here the CDR3 DNA reads TGTGCCACCAGAACTAGCGCCCCGGGGAACATTCAGTACTTC. Residues: CATRTSAPGNIQYF.

CDR3 nucleotide sequence: TGCGCCAGCAGCTGGTTAGACAGAAAAGAGACCCAGTACTTC. Amino acid sequence: CASSWLDRKETQYF. The rearrangement joins TRBV5-1 to TRBJ2-5; possible D gene TRBD1, 5 bases. V lost 3 bases and J 3 bases, leaving 12 bases between the germline ends. This CDR3 comprises 14 residues. Germline loops: CDR1 SGHRS, CDR2 YFSETQ.

This clonotype was seen a few times. The gene calls are TRBV10-3 and TRBJ2-3; TRBD1 or TRBD2 may be the D gene (5 bases each). Trimming pared 6 bases from V and 7 bases from J, leaving 20 bases between. The germline CDR1 and CDR2 sequences are ENHRY and SYGVKD. This CDR3 is built from 15 residues. The CDR3 loop reads CAISGSGPNSHTQYF. CDR3 nucleotide sequence: TGTGCCATCAGCGGGTCGGGACCGAACTCTCATACGCAGTATTTT.

This clonotype turned up a few times. The rearrangement links TRBV12-3 or TRBV12-4 to TRBJ2-5; D perhaps matches TRBD2 (5 bases). CDR3 length: 15 amino acids. V was trimmed by 6 bases and J by 0 bases, leaving 14 bases between them. The CDR3: CASSPPGSDQETQYF. The CDR3 nucleotides read TGTGCCAGCAGCCCCCCGGGATCCGACCAAGAGACCCAGTACTTC.

The chain links TRBV5-1 to TRBJ2-3; D perhaps matches TRBD1 (6 bases). V was cut by 2 bases and J by 1 base, with 17 bases left in between. The CDR3 runs 17 residues. The germline V gene has CDR1 SGHRS and CDR2 YFSETQ. Here the CDR3 reads CASSFRQGTPRTDTQYF. The CDR3 DNA sequence: TGCGCCAGCAGCTTCAGGCAGGGGACACCCCGCACAGATACGCAGTATTTT. Using reference TRBV5-1 and TRBJ2-3 for the parts outside the CDR3, the full variable domain is KAGVTQTPRYLIKTRGQQVTLSCSPISGHRSVSWYQQTPGQGLQFLFEYFSETQRNKGNFPGRFSGRQFSNSRSEMNVSTLELGDSALYLCASSFRQGTPRTDTQYFGPGTRLTVL.

The chain uses TRBV9 and TRBJ1-2; 8 nucleotides align to TRBD1. Germline CDR1 SGDLS, CDR2 YYNGEE. The V gene end was trimmed by 2 bases and the J gene end by 8 bases; junction bases not matched to a gene: 5. This CDR3 spans 13 amino acids. The chain's CDR3 is CASSVQGAGGYTF. DNA of the CDR3: TGTGCCAGCAGCGTCCAGGGGGCAGGAGGCTACACCTTC.

CDR3 nucleotides: TGTGCCAGCAGTCCCCTGTTGGGGGGGCCAGGAGATACGCAGTATTTT. Translated, it gives CASSPLLGGPGDTQYF. The chain has TRBV6-5 and TRBJ2-3; D may be TRBD2 (7 bases). Germline values: CDR1 MNHEY, CDR2 SVGAGI. The CDR3 spans 16 residues. V was cut by 5 bases and J by 5 bases, with 20 bases left in between.

The chain uses TRBV6-2 or TRBV6-3 and TRBJ2-5; D gene ambiguous. CDR1 is MNHEY, CDR2 SVGEGT, per germline. The CDR3 is 13 residues long. Trimming left V 6 bases short and J 2 bases short, with 10 bases between. The CDR3 DNA reads TGTGCCAGCAGACCCAACGATCAAGAGACCCAGTACTTC. Its translation is CASRPNDQETQYF.

Turning to this clonotype: Compared with germline, one end of the junction differs, possibly owing to a read error. V usage is TRBV25-1 and J usage is TRBJ2-7; possible D gene TRBD1, 5 bases. Looked up from germline, CDR1 is MGHDK and CDR2 is SYGVNS. The CDR3 length is 14 residues. CDR3 nucleotide sequence: TGTACCAGCAGTGCATTTGACAGCTCCTACGAGCAGTACTTC. It specifies CTSSAFDSSYEQYF.

The chain carries TRBV4-3 and TRBJ2-7; D gene uncertain. The CDR3 is 14 residues long. Germline-derived CDR1 and CDR2 are LGHNA and YSLEER. Trimming cost V 6 bases and J 4 bases, with 16 bases left between them. The CDR3 DNA sequence: TGCGCCAGCAGGGTAACTTTCTCGTCTTACGAGCAGTACTTC. Protein sequence: CASRVTFSSYEQYF.

This clonotype was detected a few times. V and J are TRBV7-9 and TRBJ2-7; tentative D call: TRBD1 (6 bases). CDR1 is SEHNR and CDR2 is FQNEAQ in the germline V gene (reference sequence). V dropped 6 bases and J dropped 1 base, with 16 bases sitting between them. The CDR3 length is 15 residues. CDR3 loop: CASSTGSALSYEQYF. CDR3 DNA: TGTGCCAGCAGTACAGGGAGTGCGCTTTCCTACGAGCAGTACTTC.

The gene calls are TRBV6-5 and TRBJ2-1; TRBD2 matches 11 bases. CDR3 length: 16 residues. Germline V gene data show CDR1 as MNHEY and CDR2 as SVGAGI. V dropped 6 bases and J dropped 2; count of bases not matched to a gene: 6. CDR3 amino acids: CASSLSGGGTYNEQFF. CDR3 nucleotides: TGTGCCAGCAGCCTTAGCGGGGGGGGCACCTACAATGAGCAGTTCTTC.

A few counts support this clonotype. The DNA of the CDR3 is TGTGCCAGCAGAAGGGGAGGGAGAAGCTCCTACGAGCAGTACTTC. This translates into CASRRGGRSSYEQYF. J is TRBJ2-7 and V is TRBV27; the match to TRBD2 covers 7 bases. J lost 0 bases, V lost 6 bases, and 8 bases had no gene match. The CDR3 loop spans 15 amino acids. The germline CDR1 and CDR2 sequences are MNHEY and SMNVEV (reference sequence).

With respect to this clonotype: A read error may produce the germline difference seen at one junction end. This chain connects TRBV7-2 to TRBJ1-5, with TRBD1 matching 8 bases. The CDR3 is 14 amino acids. Germline V gene lookup returns CDR1 SGHTA and CDR2 FQGNSA. This CDR3 is CAGSLGRTGQPQHF. Written as DNA, the CDR3 is TGTGCCGGCAGCTTAGGGAGGACAGGGCAGCCCCAGCATTTT.

V gene TRBV18 combines with J gene TRBJ1-1; possibly TRBD1 for D (6 bases). Germline V gives CDR1 KGHSH, CDR2 LQKENI. This CDR3 has 15 residues. Trimming cost V 3 bases and J 1 base, with 12 bases left between them. The CDR3 region is CASSPLQGPNTEAFF. The CDR3 DNA sequence: TGTGCCAGCTCACCCCTACAGGGACCGAACACTGAAGCTTTCTTT. The whole variable domain, remainder taken from reference TRBV18 and TRBJ1-1, is NAGVMQNPRHLVRRRGQEARLRCSPMKGHSHVYWYRQLPEEGLKFMVYLQKENIIDESGMPKERFSAEFPKEGPSILRIQQVVRGDSAAYFCASSPLQGPNTEAFFGQGTRLTVV.

The V call is TRBV12-3 or TRBV12-4, the J call TRBJ1-5; D possibly corresponds to TRBD1 (5 bases). The CDR3 spans 15 residues. Trimming cost V 3 bases and J 2 bases, with 11 bases left between them. CDR3 sequence: CASSFGGGGNQPQHF. The CDR3 bases are TGTGCCAGCAGTTTTGGGGGAGGAGGCAATCAGCCCCAGCATTTT.

The chain has TRBV12-3 or TRBV12-4 and TRBJ2-7; no firm D call. With 3 bases removed from V and 2 bases from J, the gap between germline ends came to 8 bases. The CDR3 contains 13 residues. CDR3 nucleotides: TGTGCCAGCAGTTTTATGAGCGCCTACGAGCAGTACTTC. It translates to CASSFMSAYEQYF.

This clonotype was observed a few times. CDR3 in DNA: TGCGCCAGCAGCCAAGTGTTACTAGCCTCCTACGAGCAGTACTTC. Translated: CASSQVLLASYEQYF. The chain employs TRBV4-1 and TRBJ2-7; D is perhaps TRBD2 (6 bases). The germline V gene has CDR1 MGHRA and CDR2 YSYEKL. The CDR3 consists of 15 residues. V was clipped by 1 base and J by 0 bases, with 10 bases between them.

Regarding this clonotype: A much larger clone is a single base away; this may be a read error. The chain combines TRBV11-1 with TRBJ1-1; maybe TRBD1 (6 bases). Germline lookup yields CDR1 SGHAT and CDR2 FQDESV (reference sequence). CDR3 size: 13 residues. V lost 2 bases, J lost 4 bases, and 8 bases lay in between. CDR3 nucleotide sequence: TGTGCCAGCAGCTTACAGGGGAGCACTGAAGCTTTCTTT. It encodes CASSLQGSTEAFF.

The V call is TRBV7-9, the J call TRBJ1-2; 7 bases align to TRBD1. Trimming took 8 bases from V and 4 from J; bases not matched to a gene: 4. The CDR3 has 12 residues. Germline CDR1 is SEHNR and CDR2 is FQNEAQ (reference sequence). CDR3 in DNA: TGTGCCAGCCAGGGACAGTCCTATGGCTACACCTTC. Its protein product is CASQGQSYGYTF.

The gene calls are TRBV27 and TRBJ2-5, with D possibly TRBD2 on 7 matching bases. Germline CDR1 and CDR2: MNHEY and SMNVEV (reference sequence). This CDR3 has 14 residues. Trimming shortened V by 5 bases and J by 1 base, and 11 bases separated the two germline ends. CDR3 loop: CASSKGGFQETQYF. The CDR3 region has the DNA TGTGCCAGCAGTAAGGGGGGGTTCCAAGAGACCCAGTACTTC.

This clonotype was found a few times. The rearrangement uses TRBV7-9 and TRBJ2-3; the D is unclear. CDR3 size: 15 residues. Germline V lookup: CDR1 SEHNR, CDR2 FQNEAQ (reference sequence). Trimming removed 4 bases at V and 0 bases at J, with 11 bases between. The CDR3 loop is CASSSPGSSTDTQYF. The CDR3 nucleotides read TGTGCCAGCAGCTCCCCCGGCAGTAGCACAGATACGCAGTATTTT.